The table lists the clone carrying this TCR beta chain with a count of one. Antigen: not known. V was clipped by 0 bases and J by 1 base; unmatched bases: 0. Germline V gene lookup returns CDR1 SGHRS and CDR2 YFSETQ. This CDR3 spans 15 amino acids. This record belongs to a study of OX40 agonist ivuxolimab in advanced cancers. Study details: Partial responses occurred in Three dose-escalation patients, one with hepatocellular carcinoma and two with cutaneous melanoma. Findings and limits, study-wide: CD8+ T cells (on average) carried more expanded clones than CD4+ T cells.

Using immunoSEQ multiplex PCR, the repertoire was profiled, and TCRdb retains in-frame clones only, with some absent. The sample consists of 84,000 or so clones, approximately 91% of them appearing once. This material consisted of CD4+ or CD8+ T cells sorted from blood, taken in a trial of the OX40 agonist ivuxolimab. The receptor's source is an adult with an advanced solid tumor such as melanoma, head and neck, liver or kidney cancer. The chain joins TRBV5-1 to TRBJ1-4, with 7 bases aligning to TRBD1. CDR3 bases: TGCGCCAGCAGCTTGGGGGACAGAACTAATGAAAAACTGTTTTTT. Translating it yields CASSLGDRTNEKLFF.